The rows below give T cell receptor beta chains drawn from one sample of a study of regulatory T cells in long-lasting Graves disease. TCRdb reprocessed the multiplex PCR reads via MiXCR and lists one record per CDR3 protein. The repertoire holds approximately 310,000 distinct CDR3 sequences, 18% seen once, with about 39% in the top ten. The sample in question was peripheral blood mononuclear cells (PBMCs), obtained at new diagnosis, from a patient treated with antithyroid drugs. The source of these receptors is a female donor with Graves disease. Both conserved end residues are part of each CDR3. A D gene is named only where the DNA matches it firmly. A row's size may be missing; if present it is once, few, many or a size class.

DNA: TGTGCCAGCGAAACTGGGGCCAACGTCCTGACTTTC
CDR3: CASETGANVLTF
D: NA
size: NA
V: TRBV19
J: TRBJ2-6

DNA: TGTGCCAGCAGCTCACGCTTAGAGACGGATTCACCCCTCCACTTT
CDR3: CASSSRLETDSPLHF
D: NA
size: NA
V: TRBV7-9
J: TRBJ1-6

DNA: TGTGCCAGCAGCGTAGGGGGGGGGACTAGCGGGCACAATGAGCAGTTCTTC
CDR3: CASSVGGGTSGHNEQFF
D: TRBD2
size: few
V: TRBV9
J: TRBJ2-1

DNA: TGCGCCAGCAGCTTAACTGACAGGGTCCTCTGCACTGAAGCTTTCTTT
CDR3: CASSLTDRVLCTEAFF
D: TRBD1
size: few
V: TRBV5-1
J: TRBJ1-1

DNA: TGTGCCACCAGTGATTTCGGGGTATCAGATACGCAGTATTTT
CDR3: CATSDFGVSDTQYF
D: NA
size: once
V: TRBV24-1
J: TRBJ2-3

DNA: TGCAGTGCTACACTAGCGGGAGGACCCTCCGTTGAGCAGTTCTTC
CDR3: CSATLAGGPSVEQFF
D: TRBD2
size: many
V: TRBV20-1
J: TRBJ2-1

DNA: TGCAGTGCTAGTTCCGGGACTAGCGCCTACAATGAGCAGTTCTTC
CDR3: CSASSGTSAYNEQFF
D: TRBD2
size: many
V: TRBV20-1
J: TRBJ2-1

DNA: TGTGCCAGCAGCCCCCCGCCCTACAATGAGCAGTTCTTC
CDR3: CASSPPPYNEQFF
D: NA
size: few
V: TRBV7-6
J: TRBJ2-1

DNA: TGTGCCAGCAGCTTAGATTACTACGAGCAGTACTTC
CDR3: CASSLDYYEQYF
D: NA
size: many
V: TRBV11-3
J: TRBJ2-7

DNA: TGCAGCAGGCGTTACAGCACTGAAGCTTTCTTT
CDR3: CSRRYSTEAFF
D: NA
size: NA
V: TRBV29-1
J: TRBJ1-1

DNA: TGCGCCAGCAGCTTGAGCGGTATTCCAGATACGCAGTATTTT
CDR3: CASSLSGIPDTQYF
D: NA
size: many
V: TRBV5-1
J: TRBJ2-3

DNA: TGCAGTGCAGCTAAGACAGATACGCAGTATTTT
CDR3: CSAAKTDTQYF
D: NA
size: NA
V: TRBV20-1
J: TRBJ2-3

DNA: TGTGCCCTGGGGGGTTCACCCTACAATGAGCAGTTCTTC
CDR3: CALGGSPYNEQFF
D: NA
size: many
V: TRBV30
J: TRBJ2-1

DNA: TGTGCCAGCAGCTCGAATACAGAGACAAACACTGAAGCTTTCTTT
CDR3: CASSSNTETNTEAFF
D: NA
size: few
V: TRBV13
J: TRBJ1-1

DNA: TGTGCCAGCAGCCAAGAGTGGGGGGCGCTGGGAACCGGGGAGCTGTTTTTT
CDR3: CASSQEWGALGTGELFF
D: NA
size: NA
V: TRBV3-1
J: TRBJ2-2

DNA: TGCAGGATCTGGGGTCCCGCGCAGGGGGCTGCGACAGATACGCAGTATTTT
CDR3: CRIWGPAQGAATDTQYF
D: TRBD1
size: many
V: TRBV20-1
J: TRBJ2-3

DNA: TGTGCCAGCAGTTCGGACAGTGAAAAACTGTTTTTT
CDR3: CASSSDSEKLFF
D: NA
size: many
V: TRBV12-3/TRBV12-4
J: TRBJ1-4

DNA: TGTGCCAGCAGTTTAGAGCCTAGCGGGAGTGGTGAGCAGTTCTTC
CDR3: CASSLEPSGSGEQFF
D: TRBD2
size: NA
V: TRBV28
J: TRBJ2-1

DNA: TGTGCCAGCTCTCTCGACAGGGTCCTATACGAGCAGTACTTC
CDR3: CASSLDRVLYEQYF
D: TRBD1
size: many
V: TRBV18
J: TRBJ2-7